One and the same sample provided the 3 T cell receptor beta chains below, sequenced in a study of identical twins. TCRdb reprocessed the 5' RACE reads via MiXCR and lists one record per CDR3 protein. The table shows under 900,000 distinct CDR3 sequences, with around 12% occurring only once. The same sample was also studied in work on yellow fever vaccine responses in identical twins.

Specimen: PBMCs. Receptor source: a young woman in good health.

Regarding this clonotype: A read error may be the cause here, since a much bigger clone is one base away. V gene TRBV29-1 combines with J gene TRBJ1-4; D gene ambiguous. Germline V gene sequence: CDR1 SQVTM, CDR2 ANQGSEA. Trimming took 7 bases from V and 0 from J, leaving 12 bases between them. The CDR3 is 14 amino acids. CDR3 DNA: TGCAGCGCCCAAAGTCAGGCAACTAATGAAAAACTGTTTTTT. This gives the protein CSAQSQATNEKLFF.

The chain employs TRBV7-9 and TRBJ1-4; the D gene is possibly TRBD1 (5 bases). The germline CDR1 and CDR2 sequences are SEHNR and FQNEAQ (reference sequence). V lost 5 bases to trimming and J lost 7 bases, with 17 bases between them. The CDR3 has 15 amino acids. CDR3 sequence reads: CASSARQFIGEKLFF. CDR3 nucleotides: TGTGCCAGCAGCGCTAGACAGTTCATAGGTGAAAAACTGTTTTTT.

CDR3 DNA sequence: TGTGCCAGCAGCCCATGGACAGGTTACACAGATACGCAGTATTTT. Translated, it gives CASSPWTGYTDTQYF. V gene TRBV7-2 combines with J gene TRBJ2-3; 7 bases agree with TRBD1. This CDR3 region has 15 residues. V gave up 5 bases and J gave up 2 bases; unmatched junction bases: 7. Germline values: CDR1 SGHTA, CDR2 FQGNSA.